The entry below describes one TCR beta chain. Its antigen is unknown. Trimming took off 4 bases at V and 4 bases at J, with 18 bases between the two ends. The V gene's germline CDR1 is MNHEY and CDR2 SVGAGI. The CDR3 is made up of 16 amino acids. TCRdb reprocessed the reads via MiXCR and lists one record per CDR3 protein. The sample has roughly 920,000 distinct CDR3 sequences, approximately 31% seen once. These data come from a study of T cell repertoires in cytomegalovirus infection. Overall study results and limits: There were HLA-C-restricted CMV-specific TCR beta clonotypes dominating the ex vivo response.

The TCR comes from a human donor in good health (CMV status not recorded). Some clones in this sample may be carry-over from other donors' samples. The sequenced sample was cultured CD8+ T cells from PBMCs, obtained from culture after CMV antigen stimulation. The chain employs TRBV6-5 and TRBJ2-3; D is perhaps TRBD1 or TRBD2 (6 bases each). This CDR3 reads CASSLEELGGPDTQYF. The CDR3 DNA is TGTGCCAGCAGTTTAGAAGAGTTAGGGGGGCCAGATACGCAGTATTTT.